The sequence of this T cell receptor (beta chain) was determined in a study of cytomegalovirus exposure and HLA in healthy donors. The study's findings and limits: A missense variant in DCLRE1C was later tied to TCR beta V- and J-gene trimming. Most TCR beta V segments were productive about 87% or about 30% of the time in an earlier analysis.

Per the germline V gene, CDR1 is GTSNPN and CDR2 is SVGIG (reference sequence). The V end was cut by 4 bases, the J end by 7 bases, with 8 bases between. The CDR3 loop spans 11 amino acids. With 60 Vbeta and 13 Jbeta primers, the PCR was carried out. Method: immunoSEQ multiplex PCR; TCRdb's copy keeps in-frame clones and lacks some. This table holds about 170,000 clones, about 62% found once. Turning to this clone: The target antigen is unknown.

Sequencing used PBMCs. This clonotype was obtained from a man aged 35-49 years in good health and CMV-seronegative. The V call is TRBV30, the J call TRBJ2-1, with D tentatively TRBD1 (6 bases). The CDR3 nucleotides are TGTGCCTGGACAGGGGTGAATGAGCAGTTCTTC. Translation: CAWTGVNEQFF.